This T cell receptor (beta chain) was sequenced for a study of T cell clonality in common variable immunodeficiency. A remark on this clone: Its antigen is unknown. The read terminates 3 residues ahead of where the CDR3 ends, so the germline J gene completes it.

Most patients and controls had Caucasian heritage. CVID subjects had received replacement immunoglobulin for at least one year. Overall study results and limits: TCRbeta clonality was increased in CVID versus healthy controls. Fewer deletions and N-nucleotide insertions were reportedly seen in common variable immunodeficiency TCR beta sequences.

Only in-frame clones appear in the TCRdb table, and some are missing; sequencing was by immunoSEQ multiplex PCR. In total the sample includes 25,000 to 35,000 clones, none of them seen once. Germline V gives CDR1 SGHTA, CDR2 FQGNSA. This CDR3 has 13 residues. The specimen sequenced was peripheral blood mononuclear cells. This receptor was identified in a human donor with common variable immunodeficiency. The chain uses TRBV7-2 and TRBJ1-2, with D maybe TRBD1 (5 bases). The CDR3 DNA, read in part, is TGTGCCAGCAGCTCCAGGTGGGGGGACGGC. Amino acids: CASSSRWGDG. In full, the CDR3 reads CASSSRWGDGYTF.